The T cell receptor (beta chain) under discussion was sequenced for a study of blood T cell repertoires in COVID-19. Background on the study: Collection of acute and convalescent COVID-19 samples took place in the United States, Italy and Spain.

The CDR3 is 14 residues long. Germline CDR1 is SNHLY and CDR2 is FYNNEI. The V gene lost 6 bases and the J gene lost 7 bases, with 15 bases spanning the gap. How the authors handled the data: How many nucleated cells were present was estimated from reference gene primer amplification. The protocol was immunoSEQ multiplex PCR, while the TCRdb copy is restricted to in-frame clones and leaves out a portion. That table is the source of V, J and clone size, and D and trimming were worked out from the DNA. The sample has 250,000 to 300,000 clones, approximately 91% seen once. Patients at the Seattle site were enrolled during active infection and followed longitudinally.

The gene calls are TRBV2 and TRBJ1-4, with a possible D match to TRBD1 (6 bases). The receptor was isolated from a woman aged 25 to 39 with COVID-19, enrolled during active disease. The sequencing sample was made of peripheral blood. The CDR3: CASRQNRDGEKLFF. DNA for the CDR3: TGTGCCAGCAGACAGAACAGGGACGGTGAAAAACTGTTTTTT.